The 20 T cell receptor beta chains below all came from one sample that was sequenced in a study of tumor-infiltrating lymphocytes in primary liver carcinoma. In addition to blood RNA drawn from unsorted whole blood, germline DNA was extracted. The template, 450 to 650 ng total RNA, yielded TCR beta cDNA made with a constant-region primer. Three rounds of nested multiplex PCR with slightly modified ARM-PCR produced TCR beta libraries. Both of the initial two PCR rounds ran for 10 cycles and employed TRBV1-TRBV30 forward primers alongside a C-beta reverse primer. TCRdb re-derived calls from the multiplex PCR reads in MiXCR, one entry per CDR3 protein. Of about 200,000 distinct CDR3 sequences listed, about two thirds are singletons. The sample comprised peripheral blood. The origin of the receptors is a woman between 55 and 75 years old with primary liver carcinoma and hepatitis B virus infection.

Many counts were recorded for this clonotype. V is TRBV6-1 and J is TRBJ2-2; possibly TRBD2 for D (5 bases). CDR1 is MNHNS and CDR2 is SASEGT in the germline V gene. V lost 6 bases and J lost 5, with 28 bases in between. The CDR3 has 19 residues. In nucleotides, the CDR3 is TGTGCCAGCAGCCCCCTTCCACAGACGTCCCTTCGCGGGACCGGGGAGCTGTTTTTT. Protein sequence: CASSPLPQTSLRGTGELFF.

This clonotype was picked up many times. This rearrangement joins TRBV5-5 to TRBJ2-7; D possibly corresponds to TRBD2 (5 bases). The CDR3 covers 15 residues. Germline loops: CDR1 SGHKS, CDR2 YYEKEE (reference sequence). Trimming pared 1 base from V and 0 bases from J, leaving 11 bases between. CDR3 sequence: CASSLRSEGSYEQYF. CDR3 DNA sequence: TGTGCCAGCAGCTTGAGGTCAGAGGGCTCCTACGAGCAGTACTTC.

The CDR3 DNA reads as TGTGCCAGCAGCTCAGGAATGGGAGGCTACGAGCAGTACTTC. Translating gives CASSSGMGGYEQYF. This chain connects TRBV11-3 to TRBJ2-7, with a weak D call TRBD2 (6 bases). Per the germline V gene, CDR1 is SGHNT and CDR2 is YENEEA. The CDR3 loop spans 14 amino acids. Trimming stripped 4 bases from V and 3 bases from J, with 13 bases between. Full variable domain (missing parts from reference TRBV11-3 and TRBJ2-7): EAGVVQSPRYKIIEKKQPVAFWCNPISGHNTLYWYLQNLGQGPELLIRYENEEAVDDSQLPKDRFSAERLKGVDSTLKIQPAELGDSAVYLCASSSGMGGYEQYFGPGTRLTVT.

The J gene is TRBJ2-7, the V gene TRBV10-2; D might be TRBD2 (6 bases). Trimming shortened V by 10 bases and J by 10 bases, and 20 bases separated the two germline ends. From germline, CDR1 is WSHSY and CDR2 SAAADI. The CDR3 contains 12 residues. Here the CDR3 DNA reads TGCGCCAACCGGCGAGCGGGCCTCCACCAGTACTTC. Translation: CANRRAGLHQYF.

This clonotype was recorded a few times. CDR3 protein: CASSSALTFVARTENTEAFF. The CDR3 DNA reads as TGTGCCAGCAGTTCTGCCCTCACGTTCGTCGCAAGGACAGAGAACACTGAAGCTTTCTTT. The V gene is TRBV28, the J gene TRBJ1-1; D may be TRBD1 (6 bases). CDR3 length equals 20 residues. Per germline, CDR1 MDHEN and CDR2 SYDVKM. V lost 4 bases to trimming and J lost 1 base, with 28 bases between them.

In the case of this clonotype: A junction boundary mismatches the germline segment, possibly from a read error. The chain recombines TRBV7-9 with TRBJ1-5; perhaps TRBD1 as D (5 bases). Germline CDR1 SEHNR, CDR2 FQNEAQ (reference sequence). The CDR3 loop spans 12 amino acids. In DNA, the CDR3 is TGTGCCAGCAGTAGGGACGGCGACCCCCCGCATTTT. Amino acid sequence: CASSRDGDPPHF.

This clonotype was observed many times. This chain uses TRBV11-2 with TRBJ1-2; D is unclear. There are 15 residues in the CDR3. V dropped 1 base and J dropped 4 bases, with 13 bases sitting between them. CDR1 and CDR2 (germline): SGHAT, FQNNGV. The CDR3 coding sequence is TGTGCCAGCAGCTTAGGGGTCGGCGGCACCTATGGCTACACCTTC. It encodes CASSLGVGGTYGYTF. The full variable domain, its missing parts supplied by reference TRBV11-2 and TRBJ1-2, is EAGVAQSPRYKIIEKRQSVAFWCNPISGHATLYWYQQILGQGPKLLIQFQNNGVVDDSQLPKDRFSAERLKGVDSTLKIQPAKLEDSAVYLCASSLGVGGTYGYTFGSGTRLTVV.

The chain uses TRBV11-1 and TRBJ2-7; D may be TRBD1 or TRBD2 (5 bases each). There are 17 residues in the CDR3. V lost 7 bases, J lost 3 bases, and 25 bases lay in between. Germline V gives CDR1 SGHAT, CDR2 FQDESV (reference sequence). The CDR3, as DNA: TGTGCCAGCACCTATTGGGACGGACCATTCAACCTCTACGAGCAGTACTTC. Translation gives CASTYWDGPFNLYEQYF. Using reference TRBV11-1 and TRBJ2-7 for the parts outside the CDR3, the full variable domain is EAEVAQSPRYKITEKSQAVAFWCDPISGHATLYWYRQILGQGPELLVQFQDESVVDDSQLPKDRFSAERLKGVDSTLKIQPAELGDSAMYLCASTYWDGPFNLYEQYFGPGTRLTVT.

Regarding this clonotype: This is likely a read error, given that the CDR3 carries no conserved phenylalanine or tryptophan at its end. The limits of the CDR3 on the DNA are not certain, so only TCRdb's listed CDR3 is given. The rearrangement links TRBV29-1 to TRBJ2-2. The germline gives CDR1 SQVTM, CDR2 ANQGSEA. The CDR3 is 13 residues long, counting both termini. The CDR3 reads CSVPKSNTGELFY.

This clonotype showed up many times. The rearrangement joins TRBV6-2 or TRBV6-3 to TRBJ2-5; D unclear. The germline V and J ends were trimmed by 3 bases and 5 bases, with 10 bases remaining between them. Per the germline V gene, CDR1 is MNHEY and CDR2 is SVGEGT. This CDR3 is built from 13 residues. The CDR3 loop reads CASSYLHAETQYF. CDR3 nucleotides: TGTGCCAGCAGTTATCTCCATGCGGAGACCCAGTACTTC.

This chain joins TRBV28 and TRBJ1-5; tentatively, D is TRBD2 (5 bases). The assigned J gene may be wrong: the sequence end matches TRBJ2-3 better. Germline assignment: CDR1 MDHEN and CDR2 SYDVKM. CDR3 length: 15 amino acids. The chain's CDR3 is CASSPPGLSSQPQYF. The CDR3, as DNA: TGTGCCAGCAGTCCCCCAGGACTTAGCAGTCAGCCCCAGTATTTT.

The CDR3 spells CATSDSTGGSYNEQFF. The CDR3 DNA reads as TGTGCCACCAGTGATTCCACAGGGGGGTCCTACAATGAGCAGTTCTTC. The chain combines TRBV24-1 with TRBJ2-1; 8 bases are a match to TRBD1. J lost 1 base, V lost 2 bases, and 3 bases had no gene match. The CDR3 has 16 residues. CDR1 is KGHDR and CDR2 is SFDVKD in the germline V gene.

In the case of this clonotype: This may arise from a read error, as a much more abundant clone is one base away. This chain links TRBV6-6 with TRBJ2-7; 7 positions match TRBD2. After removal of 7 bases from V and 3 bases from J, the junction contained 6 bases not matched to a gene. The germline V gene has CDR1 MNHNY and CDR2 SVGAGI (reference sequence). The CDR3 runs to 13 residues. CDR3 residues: CASNGAGVYEQYF. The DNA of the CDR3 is TGTGCCAGCAACGGGGCGGGGGTCTACGAGCAGTACTTC.

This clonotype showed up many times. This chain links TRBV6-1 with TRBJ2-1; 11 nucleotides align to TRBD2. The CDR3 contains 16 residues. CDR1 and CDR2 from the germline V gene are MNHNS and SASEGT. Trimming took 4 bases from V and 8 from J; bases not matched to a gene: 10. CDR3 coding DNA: TGTGCCAGCAGTGCCGGGACTAGCGGCCCTGAGCATGAGCAGTTCTTC. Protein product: CASSAGTSGPEHEQFF.

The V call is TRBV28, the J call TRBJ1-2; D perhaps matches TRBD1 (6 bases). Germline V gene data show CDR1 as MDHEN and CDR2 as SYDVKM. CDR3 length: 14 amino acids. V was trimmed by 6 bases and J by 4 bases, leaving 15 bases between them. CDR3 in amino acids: CASSLGTIGYGYTF. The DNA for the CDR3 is TGTGCCAGCAGCCTAGGGACAATCGGCTATGGCTACACCTTC.

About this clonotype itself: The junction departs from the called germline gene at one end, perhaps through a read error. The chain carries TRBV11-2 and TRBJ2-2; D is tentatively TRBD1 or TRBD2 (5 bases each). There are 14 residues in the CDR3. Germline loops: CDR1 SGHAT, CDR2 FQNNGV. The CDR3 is CASSRREGSGEPFF. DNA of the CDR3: TGTGCCAGCAGCAGGCGCGAGGGGTCCGGGGAGCCGTTTTTT.

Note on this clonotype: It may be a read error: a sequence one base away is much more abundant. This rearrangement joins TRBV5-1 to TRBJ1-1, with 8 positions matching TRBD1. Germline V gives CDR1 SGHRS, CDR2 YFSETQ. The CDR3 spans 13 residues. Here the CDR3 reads CASRDRGSTETFF. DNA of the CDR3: TGCGCCAGCAGAGACAGGGGCAGCACTGAAACTTTCTTT.

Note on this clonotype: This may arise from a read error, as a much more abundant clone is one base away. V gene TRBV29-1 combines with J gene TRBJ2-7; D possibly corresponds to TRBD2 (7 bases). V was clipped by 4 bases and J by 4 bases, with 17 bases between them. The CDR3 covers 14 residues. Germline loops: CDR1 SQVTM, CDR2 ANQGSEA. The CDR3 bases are TGCAGCGTTGGTGCGGGGGCGTTATGGTACGAGCAGTACTTC. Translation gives CSVGAGALWYEQYF.

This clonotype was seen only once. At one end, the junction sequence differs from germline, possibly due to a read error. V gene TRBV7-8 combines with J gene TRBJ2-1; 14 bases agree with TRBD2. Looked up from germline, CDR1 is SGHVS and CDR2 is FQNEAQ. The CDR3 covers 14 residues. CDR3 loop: CASTWTSGRYKHFF. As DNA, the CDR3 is TGTGCCAGCACCTGGACTAGCGGGAGGTATAAGCACTTCTTC.

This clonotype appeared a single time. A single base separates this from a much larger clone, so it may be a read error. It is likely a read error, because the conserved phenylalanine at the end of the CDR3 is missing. DNA for the CDR3: TGTGCCAGCAGCGGGCGGTCGATAACCTCCTACGAGCAGTACCTC. Amino acids: CASSGRSITSYEQYL. The chain couples TRBV5-5 to TRBJ2-7; D gene ambiguous. Germline CDR1 and CDR2: SGHKS and YYEKEE (reference sequence). Trimming removed 4 bases at V and 0 bases at J, with 14 bases between. CDR3 length equals 15 residues.